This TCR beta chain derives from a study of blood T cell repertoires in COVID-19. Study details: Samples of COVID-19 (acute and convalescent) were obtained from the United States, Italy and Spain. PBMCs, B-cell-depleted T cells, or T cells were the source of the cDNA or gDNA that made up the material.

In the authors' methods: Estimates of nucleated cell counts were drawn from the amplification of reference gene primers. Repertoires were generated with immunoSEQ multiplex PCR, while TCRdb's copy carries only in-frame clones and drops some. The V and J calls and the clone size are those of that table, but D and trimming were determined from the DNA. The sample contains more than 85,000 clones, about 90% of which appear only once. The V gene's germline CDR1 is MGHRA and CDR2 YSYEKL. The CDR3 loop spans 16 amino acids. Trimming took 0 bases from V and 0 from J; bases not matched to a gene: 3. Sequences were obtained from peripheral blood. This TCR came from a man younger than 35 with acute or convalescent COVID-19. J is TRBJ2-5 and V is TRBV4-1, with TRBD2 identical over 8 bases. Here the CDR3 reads CASSQDLAGYQETQYF. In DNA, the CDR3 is TGCGCCAGCAGCCAAGACTTAGCGGGGTACCAAGAGACCCAGTACTTC.